This T cell receptor beta chain stems from a study of blood T cells in healthy people across ages. Donation came from healthy Caucasian individuals in Russia who were aged roughly 6 to 95. Researchers isolated at least 7 million PBMCs per sample. The second PCR ran roughly 6 to 11 cycles with a sample-barcoded 5' primer and J-beta primers. TCRdb reprocessed the 5' RACE reads with MiXCR, giving one entry per CDR3 protein. The sample includes 600,000 to 650,000 distinct CDR3 sequences, approximately 50% of them seen just once. The junction had 12 bases not matched to a gene; V was cut back by 6 bases and J by 8 bases. CDR1 and CDR2 (germline): MDHEN, SYDVKM. The CDR3 is 15 amino acids.

This chain joins TRBV28 and TRBJ2-1; 8 bases agree with TRBD1. This sequence originates from a man aged 55 to 70 in good health. Sequenced material: blood. Here the CDR3 reads CASSSPGQASHEQFF. The CDR3 DNA is TGTGCCAGCAGCTCTCCGGGACAGGCTTCGCATGAGCAGTTCTTC.